This T cell receptor beta chain is drawn from a study of T-cell memory formation after mild COVID-19 (dated by TCRdb to the early 2020s). As for the study more broadly: TCR sequence clusters from the two donors were found to be largely donor specific. The cohort was made up of two young adult volunteers, one female and one male, who were previously healthy. T-cell clones expanding and contracting after mild COVID-19 in two donors were tracked by longitudinal TCRalpha and TCRbeta repertoire sequencing. Paper-wide results and their limitations: The detection of some responding clones in pre-infection memory suggests that pre-existing cross-reactive memory T cells joined the SARS-CoV-2 response. The study included only a couple of mild cases, and larger cohorts that include severe cases with pre-infection samples were judged to be necessary. From day 15 to 85, contracting clones showed balanced CD4/CD8 phenotypes, whereas a second wave of clones that expanded from day 15 to 37 leaned towards CD4+. Contracting CD4+ clones were located mainly in the CM and EM memory subsets, whereas CD8+ clones were found to be enriched in EMRA. The second-wave clones that peaked on day 37 were not confirmed to be SARS-CoV-2 specific.

V sheds 5 bases and J sheds 0 bases, leaving 17 bases between their ends. From the cysteine up to the phenylalanine, the CDR3 has a length of 17 residues. Solely the CDR3 DNA is kept, with 51 bases framed from the first base. CDR1 and CDR2 are read off the germline V gene as KGHSH and LQKENI. Sequenced on an Illumina NovaSeq 6000. TCRalpha and TCRbeta cDNA libraries were built by 5'RACE with constant-segment primers, adding sample barcodes and unique molecular identifiers. RNA was extracted from every sample with Trizol reagent. Library amplification was performed in two PCR steps, and a second sample barcode and Illumina TruSeq adapters were introduced in the second step. Sequencing of the libraries was done on an Illumina NovaSeq, producing 2 x 150 bp paired-end reads. The source study handled its data this way. With migec v1.2.7, reads were demultiplexed and then collapsed into UMI-guided consensus sequences. Using mixcr v2.1.11, UMI consensuses were aligned to TRA and TRB V and J templates and then assembled into clonotypes. Expanded or contracted clonotypes were those called significant by both edgeR and NoisET, with noise models trained on biological replicates. For edgeR calls, the thresholds were a false discovery rate-adjusted p below 0.01 and a log2 fold-change of 1. As an exploratory analysis of dynamics, max-normalized trajectories of the 1000 most abundant clonotypes were examined with PCA combined with hierarchical clustering. The CD4 or CD8 phenotype of responding clones was assigned using the separately sequenced CD4+ and CD8+ repertoires. TCRdb reran the public reads through fastp at Q25 and MiXCR, keeping productive beta chains. Rows with a matching CDR3 protein are joined into one entry that keeps the most common DNA and genes. It is TCRdb's table, rather than the study itself, that gives the V and J calls and clone size. This sample comprises 350,000 or so distinct CDR3 sequences, roughly 13% of them detected only once. The ten largest account for about 20% of the sample.

This clonotype was seen a handful of times. Its antigen specificity is not known. No clone much larger than this one lies a single base away; base qualities are absent. Ficoll-Paque density gradient centrifugation was used to isolate PBMCs. Source material: PBMCs or a T cell subset sorted from them (not recorded which). Here the chain combines TRBV18 and TRBJ2-4, and TRBD1 may be the D gene, going by 6 matching bases. The sequence derives from a man between 18 and 35 years old who had mild COVID-19 (a few samples of this study predate the infection). The sample titles of this study are shuffled in the database, so cell type and time point are left out; the donor was told from shared clones. The CDR3 protein: CASSAEGGILAKNIQYF. The base sequence is TGTGCCAGCTCAGCGGAAGGGGGAATCCTAGCCAAAAACATTCAGTACTTC.